This T cell receptor (beta chain) was recorded in a study of blood T cell repertoires in COVID-19. Study summary: COVID-19 samples, acute and convalescent, were from the United States, Italy and Spain. PBMCs, B-cell-depleted T cells, or T cells provided the cDNA or gDNA that made up the material.

This CDR3 is 17 amino acids long. Germline CDR1 is LGHDT and CDR2 is YNNKEL (reference sequence). V lost 1 base to trimming and J lost 5 bases; unmatched junction nucleotides: 10. Per the original methods: Reference gene primer amplification gave estimated nucleated cell counts. The protocol was immunoSEQ multiplex PCR, while the TCRdb copy is restricted to in-frame clones and leaves out a portion. The DNA was the basis for D and trimming; V, J and clone size are from that table. The table lists tens of thousands of clones, 88% of them singletons. The chain recombines TRBV3-1 (or the pseudogene TRBV3-2) with TRBJ2-1; TRBD2 agrees at 8 bases. The material sequenced was peripheral blood. The sequence was obtained from a woman older than 75 with acute or convalescent COVID-19. In DNA form, the CDR3 reads TGTGCCAGCAGCCAAGCAGGGGCGAGCGGGAGCCACAATGAGCAGTTCTTC. It is translated as CASSQAGASGSHNEQFF.